What follows are 14 T cell receptor beta chains derived from one specimen sequenced in a study of cytomegalovirus exposure and HLA in healthy donors. Primers for the PCR totalled 60 Vbeta and 13 Jbeta. The repertoire was sequenced with immunoSEQ multiplex PCR; TCRdb's copy has only in-frame clones and lacks some. The sample shows roughly 150,000 clones, 80% of them seen only once. The specimen was PBMCs. The source of these receptors is a woman in her 40s in good health and CMV-seronegative.

A remark on this clone: Germline is not matched at one junction end, which may reflect a read error. The sample has other DNA sequences that encode this CDR3 too. The chain recombines TRBV18 with TRBJ1-4; 7 nucleotides align to TRBD1. The CDR3 is made up of 15 amino acids. CDR1 is KGHSH, CDR2 LQKENI, per germline. DNA of the CDR3: TGTGCTAGCTCACCCCTGGGGACAGTCGGCGAAAAACTGTTTTTT. Protein: CASSPLGTVGEKLFF.

The chain uses TRBV7-9 and TRBJ2-7, with 7 bases matching TRBD2. Looked up from germline, CDR1 is SEHNR and CDR2 is FQNEAQ (reference sequence). V was clipped by 4 bases and J by 5 bases; unmatched bases: 17. The CDR3 loop spans 17 amino acids. This CDR3 reads CASSSLLGASGKDEQYF. The CDR3 region has the DNA TGTGCCAGCAGCTCCCTCCTAGGTGCGAGCGGGAAGGACGAGCAGTACTTC.

J is TRBJ1-3 and V is TRBV13, with D possibly TRBD1 on 5 matching bases. Per germline, CDR1 PRHDT and CDR2 FYEKMQ (reference sequence). Trimming left V 1 base short and J 7 bases short, with 17 bases between. The CDR3 runs to 16 residues. The CDR3 DNA reads as TGTGCCAGCAGCTTAGTAATGCAGGGTGTTACGAACACCATATATTTT. Its protein product is CASSLVMQGVTNTIYF. Complete variable domain (other parts from reference TRBV13 and TRBJ1-3): AAGVIQSPRHLIKEKRETATLKCYPIPRHDTVYWYQQGPGQDPQFLISFYEKMQSDKGSIPDRFSAQQFSDYHSELNMSSLELGDSALYFCASSLVMQGVTNTIYFGEGSWLTVV.

This chain connects TRBV6-5 to TRBJ2-5; perhaps TRBD1 as D (5 bases). Trimming shortened V by 6 bases and J by 5 bases, and 16 bases separated the two germline ends. Germline CDR1 MNHEY, CDR2 SVGAGI. This CDR3 region has 14 residues. CDR3 sequence: CASRLHLDSETQYF. The CDR3 nucleotides are TGTGCCAGCAGACTCCACCTCGACAGTGAGACCCAGTACTTC.

The rearrangement uses TRBV4-3 and TRBJ1-2, with unresolved D. CDR3 length: 15 residues. Germline V gene data show CDR1 as LGHNA and CDR2 as YSLEER. With 0 bases removed from V and 1 base from J, the gap between germline ends came to 9 bases. In DNA, the CDR3 is TGCGCCAGCAGCCAAGAAGTTTACTTTAACTATGGCTACACCTTC. Translated: CASSQEVYFNYGYTF.

The chain couples TRBV27 to TRBJ1-1; D is undetermined. The CDR3 is made up of 12 amino acids. Trimming cost V 9 bases and J 0 bases, with 8 bases left between them. Germline loops: CDR1 MNHEY, CDR2 SMNVEV (reference sequence). CDR3 sequence (DNA): TGTGCCAGTTCGAGGATGAACACTGAAGCTTTCTTT. Translated: CASSRMNTEAFF.

The chain links TRBV4-3 to TRBJ2-7; the match to TRBD2 covers 11 bases. This CDR3 region has 16 residues. V gave up 0 bases and J gave up 6 bases; unmatched junction bases: 7. Germline lookup yields CDR1 LGHNA and CDR2 YSLEER. The CDR3 bases are TGCGCCAGCAGCCAAGAAATAGCGGGAGGGCCCCTCGAGCAGTACTTC. Protein product: CASSQEIAGGPLEQYF.

This clone was picked up one time. The chain recombines TRBV7-2 with TRBJ2-7; D may be TRBD1 (5 bases). Germline V gene lookup returns CDR1 SGHTA and CDR2 FQGNSA. The CDR3 is 16 amino acids. The germline V and J ends were trimmed by 1 base and 1 base, with 14 bases remaining between them. DNA of the CDR3: TGTGCCAGCAGCTTAGTGTTCGGACACAATTCCTACGAGCAGTACTTC. It translates to CASSLVFGHNSYEQYF.

This sequence joins TRBV7-6 and TRBJ2-1; 10 bases are shared with TRBD2. The germline CDR1 and CDR2 sequences are SGHVS and FNYEAQ. The CDR3 loop spans 15 amino acids. V was clipped by 1 base and J by 10 bases; unmatched bases: 7. The CDR3 DNA follows: TGTGCCAGCAGCTTAGGGGTAGCGGGAGGCTTGGAGCAGTTCTTC. Its translation is CASSLGVAGGLEQFF.

The genes are TRBV28 and TRBJ2-6, with no clear D. This CDR3 is built from 13 residues. The germline gives CDR1 MDHEN, CDR2 SYDVKM. The V and J ends lost 7 bases and 4 bases respectively, with 8 bases between them. This CDR3 reads CASTLSGANVLTF. The CDR3 DNA reads as TGTGCCAGCACCCTATCCGGGGCCAACGTCCTGACTTTC.

This clone was detected once. This chain uses TRBV11-2 with TRBJ2-1, with no clear D. This CDR3 has 15 residues. In germline, CDR1 is SGHAT, CDR2 FQNNGV. V shed 6 bases and J shed 2 bases, with 14 bases lying between them. This CDR3 reads CASSPSQYTYNEQFF. The CDR3 DNA reads TGTGCCAGCAGTCCAAGTCAGTACACCTACAATGAGCAGTTCTTC.

In DNA, the CDR3 is TGTGCCAGCAGCTTTAGGAACACCGGGGAGCTGTTTTTT. Amino acids: CASSFRNTGELFF. J is TRBJ2-2 and V is TRBV7-2; no clear D gene. The CDR3 is 13 residues long. The germline CDR1 and CDR2 sequences are SGHTA and FQGNSA. With 3 bases removed from V and 1 base from J, the gap between germline ends came to 3 bases.

The rearrangement links TRBV11-2 to TRBJ2-5; maybe TRBD2 (5 bases). The V gene lost 6 bases and the J gene lost 5 bases, with 7 bases spanning the gap. This CDR3 has 11 residues. Per germline, CDR1 SGHAT and CDR2 FQNNGV. In DNA form, the CDR3 reads TGTGCCAGCAGAACGGGGGAGACCCAGTACTTC. This encodes CASRTGETQYF. Combining the CDR3 with reference TRBV11-2 and TRBJ2-5 gives the whole variable domain EAGVAQSPRYKIIEKRQSVAFWCNPISGHATLYWYQQILGQGPKLLIQFQNNGVVDDSQLPKDRFSAERLKGVDSTLKIQPAKLEDSAVYLCASRTGETQYFGPGTRLLVL.

The chain combines TRBV7-2 with TRBJ1-2, with TRBD1 identical over 11 bases. With 0 bases clipped from V and 3 bases from J, the junction kept 0 bases outside the gene matches. The germline V gene has CDR1 SGHTA and CDR2 FQGNSA. This CDR3 region has 15 residues. CDR3 loop: CASSLADRGHYGYTF. The CDR3 DNA reads TGTGCCAGCAGCTTAGCGGACAGGGGGCACTATGGCTACACCTTC.